This is a list of T cell receptor beta chains from one sample in a study of cytomegalovirus exposure and HLA in healthy donors. Only in-frame clones appear in the TCRdb table, and some are missing; sequencing was by immunoSEQ multiplex PCR. The profile shows tens of thousands of clones, around 80% of them singletons. Material: PBMCs. These receptors were obtained from a man aged 25-45 years in good health and CMV-seronegative. Both conserved end residues are part of each CDR3. The D gene is left open where the match is weak. Size values are once, few and many counts, or a class for expanded clones, and some rows have none.

clone_size j_call d_call v_call cdr3_aa cdr3_nt
few TRBJ2-6 . TRBV6-4 CASRGHGANVLTF TGTGCCAGCAGGGGGCATGGGGCCAACGTCCTGACTTTC
few TRBJ2-7 . TRBV4-1 CASSQDRGWEQYF TGCGCCAGCAGCCAAGATCGGGGGTGGGAGCAGTACTTC
. TRBJ2-3 . TRBV19 CASSILGGTDTQYF TGTGCCAGTAGTATTTTAGGGGGCACAGATACGCAGTATTTT
. TRBJ2-3 TRBD2 TRBV5-1 CASSLMGTYRTSGYSTDTQYF TGCGCCAGCAGCTTGATGGGAACTTACCGGACTAGCGGGTATAGCACAGATACGCAGTATTTT
. TRBJ2-7 . TRBV29-1 CSVPGIYEQYF TGCAGCGTTCCCGGGATCTACGAGCAGTACTTC
. TRBJ2-5 . TRBV25-1 CASSPLGEAQETQYF TGTGCCAGCAGTCCACTAGGTGAAGCGCAAGAGACCCAGTACTTC
. TRBJ1-1 TRBD1 TRBV7-2 CASSPTGVAEAFF TGTGCCAGCAGCCCAACAGGGGTGGCTGAAGCTTTCTTT
. TRBJ2-7 . TRBV2 CASSEGAGNNEQYF TGTGCCAGCAGTGAAGGGGCTGGTAACAACGAGCAGTACTTC
. TRBJ2-5 . TRBV21-1 CASSREGRKETQYF TGTGCCAGCAGCCGTGAAGGGAGAAAAGAGACCCAGTACTTC
. TRBJ2-7 . TRBV6-1 CASRQESSYEQYF TGTGCCAGCAGACAGGAATCATCCTACGAGCAGTACTTC
. TRBJ2-7 TRBD2 TRBV5-4 CASSLGITAGGSRYEQYF TGTGCCAGCAGCTTGGGGATAACAGCGGGAGGGAGCAGATACGAGCAGTACTTC
. TRBJ2-7 TRBD1 TRBV5-5 CASSYPGQALYEQYF TGTGCCAGCAGCTACCCGGGACAGGCCCTCTACGAGCAGTACTTC
. TRBJ2-5 TRBD2 TRBV4-1 CASSQVAGVRETQYF TGCGCCAGCAGCCAAGTAGCGGGAGTTCGAGAGACCCAGTACTTC
once TRBJ2-1 . TRBV7-2 CASSPMRNDEQFF TGTGCCAGCAGCCCCATGAGGAACGATGAGCAGTTCTTC
. TRBJ1-1 TRBD1 TRBV19 CASSLGTGKRNTEAFF TGTGCCAGTAGTTTAGGGACAGGGAAACGGAACACTGAAGCTTTCTTT
. TRBJ1-2 . TRBV6-5 CASSFGRNYGYTF TGTGCCAGCAGTTTTGGGCGAAACTATGGCTACACCTTC
. TRBJ1-3 . TRBV10-3 CAISGRAHSGNTIYF TGTGCCATCAGTGGGAGGGCTCACTCTGGAAACACCATATATTTT
. TRBJ2-7 TRBD2 TRBV14 CASSQEGGSLDEQYF TGTGCCAGCAGCCAAGAGGGGGGGAGCTTGGACGAGCAGTACTTC
few TRBJ1-1 . TRBV6-1 CASRIGTEAFF TGTGCCAGCAGGATAGGGACAGAAGCTTTCTTT
. TRBJ2-7 TRBD2 TRBV19 CASSNRLAGTSYEQYF TGTGCCAGTAGTAATCGACTAGCGGGGACGTCCTACGAGCAGTACTTC
. TRBJ2-1 TRBD1 TRBV6-1 CASGDRGTYNEQFF TGTGCCAGCGGGGACAGGGGTACCTACAATGAGCAGTTCTTC
. TRBJ1-2 . TRBV9 CASSVGTDPSNYGYTF TGTGCCAGCAGCGTAGGGACAGACCCTTCTAACTATGGCTACACCTTC
. TRBJ2-7 . TRBV27 CASSFNGYEQYF TGTGCCAGCAGTTTTAACGGGTACGAGCAGTACTTC
. TRBJ2-7 TRBD2 TRBV29-1 CSVEGVAGEGYEQYF TGCAGCGTTGAAGGGGTAGCGGGAGAAGGTTACGAGCAGTACTTC
. TRBJ1-6 . TRBV18 CASFAGSSNSPLHF TGTGCCAGCTTTGCCGGGTCTTCTAATTCACCCCTCCACTTT
. TRBJ2-7 . TRBV7-7 CAAEPLDEQYF TGTGCCGCTGAGCCGCTAGACGAGCAGTACTTC
. TRBJ2-7 . TRBV7-2 CASSLTGRRREQYF TGTGCCAGCAGCTTAACCGGTCGGAGGCGCGAGCAGTACTTC
. TRBJ1-2 . TRBV4-3 CASSQVRGNYGYTF TGCGCCAGCAGCCAAGTGCGGGGGAACTATGGCTACACCTTC
few TRBJ1-4 . TRBV28 CASSSRSTNEKLFF TGTGCCAGCAGCTCGAGGTCTACTAATGAAAAACTGTTTTTT
. TRBJ2-2 TRBD2 TRBV7-9 CASSLSRGGYTGELFF TGTGCCAGCAGCTTGAGCCGGGGGGGATACACCGGGGAGCTGTTTTTT
. TRBJ2-1 . TRBV5-1 CASSLAGVSYNEQFF TGCGCCAGCAGCTTGGCAGGGGTTTCCTACAATGAGCAGTTCTTC
. TRBJ2-7 . TRBV25-1 CASSAARGLHEQYF TGTGCCAGCAGTGCGGCCAGGGGTCTCCACGAGCAGTACTTC
. TRBJ2-7 . TRBV5-4 CASSLAGGPVNEQYF TGTGCCAGCAGCTTGGCCGGGGGTCCGGTCAACGAGCAGTACTTC
. TRBJ1-1 . TRBV29-1 CSVDWANTEAFF TGCAGCGTTGATTGGGCCAACACTGAAGCTTTCTTT
. TRBJ2-5 . TRBV14 CASSQGPQETQYF TGTGCCAGCAGCCAGGGCCCCCAAGAGACCCAGTACTTC
. TRBJ2-5 . TRBV7-9 CASLPPGKETQYF TGTGCCAGTCTCCCTCCGGGGAAAGAGACCCAGTACTTC
. TRBJ2-1 TRBD2 TRBV10-3 CAISEPAGPYNEQFF TGTGCCATCAGTGAGCCAGCGGGACCCTACAATGAGCAGTTCTTC
once TRBJ2-4 TRBD1 TRBV2 CASSEEPGTGVHIQYF TGTGCCAGCAGTGAAGAACCCGGGACAGGGGTTCACATTCAGTACTTC
. TRBJ2-5 TRBD1 TRBV7-9 CASTRTGSPGETQYF TGTGCCAGCACCCGGACAGGGTCGCCGGGGGAGACCCAGTACTTC
. TRBJ1-5 . TRBV5-6 CASSLRGGNQPQHF TGTGCCAGCAGCTTGCGGGGGGGCAATCAGCCCCAGCATTTT
. TRBJ2-2 . TRBV5-4 CASSFSLANTGELFF TGTGCCAGCAGCTTTAGTCTAGCGAACACCGGGGAGCTGTTTTTT
. TRBJ1-4 TRBD1 TRBV5-5 CASSLDERGGAENEKLFF TGTGCCAGCAGCTTGGATGAAAGAGGGGGCGCGGAGAATGAAAAACTGTTTTTT
. TRBJ2-7 . TRBV27 CASGDRAYEQYF TGTGCCAGCGGCGACAGAGCCTACGAGCAGTACTTC
. TRBJ2-7 . TRBV14 CASSQGEVGYEQYF TGTGCCAGCAGCCAAGGGGAGGTCGGCTACGAGCAGTACTTC
few TRBJ2-7 . TRBV6-5 CASSSQRNEQYF TGTGCCAGCAGTTCGCAGCGTAACGAGCAGTACTTC
few TRBJ1-1 TRBD1 TRBV5-1 CASSLVTGTGKEAFF TGCGCCAGCAGCTTGGTTACTGGGACAGGAAAGGAAGCTTTCTTT
. TRBJ1-1 TRBD1 TRBV18 CASSTGTNTEAFF TGTGCCAGCTCGACAGGGACGAACACTGAAGCTTTCTTT
. TRBJ2-1 TRBD2 TRBV2 CAGRLADLYNEQFF TGTGCCGGGCGACTAGCAGACTTGTACAATGAGCAGTTCTTC
. TRBJ2-7 . TRBV28 CASSLGRDYEQYF TGTGCCAGCAGTCTAGGACGGGACTACGAGCAGTACTTC
. TRBJ1-3 . TRBV2 CASRQNSGNTIYF TGTGCCAGCAGACAAAACTCTGGAAACACCATATATTTT
. TRBJ2-5 TRBD2 TRBV28 CASSSIAGRETQYF TGTGCCAGCAGTAGTATAGCGGGAAGAGAGACCCAGTACTTC
. TRBJ2-7 TRBD2 TRBV28 CASSNSGSYEQYF TGTGCCAGCAGCAATAGCGGGAGCTACGAGCAGTACTTC
. TRBJ2-5 TRBD2 TRBV15 CATSRAISGRSETQYF TGTGCCACCAGCAGAGCGATCAGCGGGAGGTCAGAGACCCAGTACTTC
. TRBJ2-5 TRBD2 TRBV7-6 CASSLGLAGGETQYF TGTGCCAGCAGCTTGGGACTAGCGGGGGGAGAGACCCAGTACTTC
. TRBJ2-3 . TRBV2 CARPDVDSNTDTQYF TGTGCTCGCCCAGACGTGGACTCTAACACAGATACGCAGTATTTT